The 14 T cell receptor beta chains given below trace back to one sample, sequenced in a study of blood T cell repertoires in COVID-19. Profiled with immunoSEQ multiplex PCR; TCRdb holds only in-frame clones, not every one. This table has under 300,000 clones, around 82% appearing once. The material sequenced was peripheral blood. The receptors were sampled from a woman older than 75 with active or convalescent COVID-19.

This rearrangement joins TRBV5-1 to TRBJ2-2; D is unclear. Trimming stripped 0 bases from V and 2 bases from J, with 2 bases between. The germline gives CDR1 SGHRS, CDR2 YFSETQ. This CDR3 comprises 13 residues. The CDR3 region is CASSLANTGELFF. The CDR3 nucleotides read TGCGCCAGCAGCTTGGCAAACACCGGGGAGCTGTTTTTT.

CDR3: CASKWSTETQYF. CDR3 sequence (DNA): TGTGCCAGCAAATGGTCTACAGAGACCCAGTACTTC. The rearrangement joins TRBV2 to TRBJ2-5; D ambiguous. The CDR3 spans 12 residues. Trimming cost V 7 bases and J 4 bases, with 10 bases left between them. Germline V gene data show CDR1 as SNHLY and CDR2 as FYNNEI.

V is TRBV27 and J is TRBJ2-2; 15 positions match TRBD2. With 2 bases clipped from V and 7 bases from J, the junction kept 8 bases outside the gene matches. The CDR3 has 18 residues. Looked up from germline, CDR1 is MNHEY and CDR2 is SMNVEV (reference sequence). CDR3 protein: CASSLTGTSGGYVGELFF. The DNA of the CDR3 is TGTGCCAGCAGTTTAACCGGGACTAGCGGGGGGTATGTCGGGGAGCTGTTTTTT.

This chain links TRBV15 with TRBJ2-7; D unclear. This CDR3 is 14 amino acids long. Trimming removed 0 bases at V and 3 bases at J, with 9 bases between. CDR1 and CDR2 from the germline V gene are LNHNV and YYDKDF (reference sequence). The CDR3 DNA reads TGTGCCACCAGCAGAGACAGGCGCGACTACGAGCAGTACTTC. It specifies CATSRDRRDYEQYF.

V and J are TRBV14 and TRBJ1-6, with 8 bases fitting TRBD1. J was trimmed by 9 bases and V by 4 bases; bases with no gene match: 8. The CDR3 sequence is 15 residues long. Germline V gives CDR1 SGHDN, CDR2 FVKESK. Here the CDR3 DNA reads TGTGCCAGCAGCCCCCTCGGGCAGGGGGCTTCACCCCTCCACTTT. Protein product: CASSPLGQGASPLHF.

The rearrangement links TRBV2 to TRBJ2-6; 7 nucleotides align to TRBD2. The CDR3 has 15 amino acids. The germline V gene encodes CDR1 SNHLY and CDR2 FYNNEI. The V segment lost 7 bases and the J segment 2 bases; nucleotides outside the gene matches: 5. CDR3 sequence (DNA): TGTGCCAGCAAGCGGGGACCCACTGGGGCCAACGTCCTGACTTTC. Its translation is CASKRGPTGANVLTF.

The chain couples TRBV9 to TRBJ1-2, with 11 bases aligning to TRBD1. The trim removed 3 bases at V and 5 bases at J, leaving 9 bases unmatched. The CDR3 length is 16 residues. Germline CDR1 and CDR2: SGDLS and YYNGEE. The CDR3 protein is CASSDHPGQGAYGYTF. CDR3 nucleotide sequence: TGTGCCAGCAGCGATCATCCAGGACAGGGGGCATATGGCTACACCTTC.

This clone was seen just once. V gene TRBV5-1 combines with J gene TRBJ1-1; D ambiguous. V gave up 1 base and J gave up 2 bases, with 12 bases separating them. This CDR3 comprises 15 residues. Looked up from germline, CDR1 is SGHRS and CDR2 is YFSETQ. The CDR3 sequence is CASSLMGHFNTEAFF. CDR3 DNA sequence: TGCGCCAGCAGCTTGATGGGCCACTTTAACACTGAAGCTTTCTTT.

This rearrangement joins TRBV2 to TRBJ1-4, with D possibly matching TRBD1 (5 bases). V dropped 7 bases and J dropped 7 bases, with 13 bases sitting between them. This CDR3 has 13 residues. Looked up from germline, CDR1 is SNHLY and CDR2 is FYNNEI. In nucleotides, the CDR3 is TGTGCCAGCAATTGGGCAGGGTCTGAAAAACTGTTTTTT. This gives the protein CASNWAGSEKLFF.

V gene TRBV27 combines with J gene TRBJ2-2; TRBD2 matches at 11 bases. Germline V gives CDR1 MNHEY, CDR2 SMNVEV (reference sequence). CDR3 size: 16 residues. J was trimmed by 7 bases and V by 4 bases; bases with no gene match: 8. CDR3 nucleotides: TGTGCCAGCAGTTCGACTAGCGGGACGTTCAGCGGGGAGCTGTTTTTT. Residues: CASSSTSGTFSGELFF.

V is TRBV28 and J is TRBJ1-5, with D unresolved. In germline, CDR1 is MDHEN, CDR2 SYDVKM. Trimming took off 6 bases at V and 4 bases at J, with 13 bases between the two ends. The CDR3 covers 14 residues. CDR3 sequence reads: CASSPPHANQPQHF. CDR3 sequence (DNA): TGTGCCAGCAGCCCGCCCCATGCGAATCAGCCCCAGCATTTT.

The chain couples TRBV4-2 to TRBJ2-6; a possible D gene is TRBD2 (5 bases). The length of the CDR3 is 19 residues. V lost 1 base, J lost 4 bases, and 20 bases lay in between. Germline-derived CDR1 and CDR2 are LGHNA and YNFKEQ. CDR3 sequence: CASSQVGAGPRSGANVLTF. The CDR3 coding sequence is TGTGCCAGCAGCCAAGTAGGCGCGGGTCCCCGTTCCGGGGCCAACGTCCTGACTTTC.

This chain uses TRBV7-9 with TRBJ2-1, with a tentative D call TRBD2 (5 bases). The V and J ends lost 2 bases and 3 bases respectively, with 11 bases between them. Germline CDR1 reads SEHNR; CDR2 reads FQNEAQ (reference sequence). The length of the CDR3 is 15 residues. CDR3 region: CASSLRGSVYNEQFF. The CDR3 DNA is TGTGCCAGCAGCTTACGGGGAAGTGTCTACAATGAGCAGTTCTTC.

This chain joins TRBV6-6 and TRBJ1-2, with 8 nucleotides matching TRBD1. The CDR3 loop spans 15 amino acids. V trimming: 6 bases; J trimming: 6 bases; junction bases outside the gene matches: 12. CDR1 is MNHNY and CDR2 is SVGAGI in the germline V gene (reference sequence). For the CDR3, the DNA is TGTGCCAGCAGCCAATCGACAGGGGAGGTGGATGGCTACACCTTC. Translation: CASSQSTGEVDGYTF.